Listed below are T cell receptor beta chains from one sample, sequenced in a study of identifying expanded T cells in peripheral blood. Clones were read by immunoSEQ multiplex PCR, and TCRdb kept only the in-frame ones, dropping some. The sample yields 84,000 or so clones, about 88% seen once. The sample taken for sequencing was blood. These TCRs come from a person aged 18 to 70 in good health. The CDR3 runs from the conserved cysteine through the conserved F or W. Each record gives: V gene, J gene, D gene, clone size, CDR3 DNA, CDR3 protein. D genes are given only for firm matches. Size tells how often a clone was seen (once, few, many) or the class of an expanded clone, and some rows leave it out.

V gene: TRBV30
J gene: TRBJ2-7
D gene: NA
clone size: few
CDR3 DNA: TGTGCCTGGAGCGGCATTGGGCTCGAGCAGTACTTC
CDR3 protein: CAWSGIGLEQYF

V gene: TRBV7-3
J gene: TRBJ2-3
D gene: NA
clone size: NA
CDR3 DNA: TGTGCCAGCAGCCCATACGGTGCAGTTAGCACAGATACGCAGTATTTT
CDR3 protein: CASSPYGAVSTDTQYF

V gene: TRBV27
J gene: TRBJ2-7
D gene: NA
clone size: NA
CDR3 DNA: TGTGCCAGCAGTTTGTCAGGGAGGCGTTCCTACGAGCAGTACTTC
CDR3 protein: CASSLSGRRSYEQYF

V gene: TRBV29-1
J gene: TRBJ1-2
D gene: TRBD1
clone size: once
CDR3 DNA: TGCAGCGTTGAAAGGCAGGGGGCAAATGGCTACACCTTC
CDR3 protein: CSVERQGANGYTF

V gene: TRBV2
J gene: TRBJ2-5
D gene: NA
clone size: once
CDR3 DNA: TGTGCCACGACTAGATGGCAAGAGACCCAGTACTTC
CDR3 protein: CATTRWQETQYF

V gene: TRBV5-6
J gene: TRBJ2-3
D gene: TRBD1
clone size: NA
CDR3 DNA: TGTGCCAGCAGCGACGGGACAGGGGATACGCAGTATTTT
CDR3 protein: CASSDGTGDTQYF

V gene: TRBV21-1
J gene: TRBJ1-1
D gene: NA
clone size: few
CDR3 DNA: TGTGCCAGCAGCAATGGTGGGAACACTGAAGCTTTCTTT
CDR3 protein: CASSNGGNTEAFF

V gene: TRBV25-1
J gene: TRBJ2-1
D gene: NA
clone size: NA
CDR3 DNA: TGTGCCAGCAGTGAATCGAATGGGGTAGAGCAGTTCTTC
CDR3 protein: CASSESNGVEQFF

V gene: TRBV2
J gene: TRBJ1-4
D gene: NA
clone size: NA
CDR3 DNA: TGTGCCAGCACTAATTCTTTTGAAAAACTGTTTTTT
CDR3 protein: CASTNSFEKLFF

V gene: TRBV5-4
J gene: TRBJ2-3
D gene: TRBD1
clone size: NA
CDR3 DNA: TGTGCCAGCAGCTTGATGGGACAGAAGACAGATACGCAGTATTTT
CDR3 protein: CASSLMGQKTDTQYF

V gene: TRBV6-4
J gene: TRBJ1-4
D gene: TRBD1
clone size: NA
CDR3 DNA: TGTGCCAGCAGAAGAACAGGGGACACAAATGAAAAACTGTTTTTT
CDR3 protein: CASRRTGDTNEKLFF

V gene: TRBV6-1
J gene: TRBJ2-7
D gene: TRBD1
clone size: NA
CDR3 DNA: TGTGCCAGCTCCCGGGACAGGGCGGGCTACGAGCAGTACTTC
CDR3 protein: CASSRDRAGYEQYF

V gene: TRBV4-3
J gene: TRBJ2-3
D gene: TRBD2
clone size: NA
CDR3 DNA: TGCGCCAGCAGCCAAGAACTAGCGCCAGACACAGATACGCAGTATTTT
CDR3 protein: CASSQELAPDTDTQYF

V gene: TRBV5-5
J gene: TRBJ2-3
D gene: TRBD1
clone size: NA
CDR3 DNA: TGTGCCAGCAGCTCTGGACAGGGACCAGATACGCAGTATTTT
CDR3 protein: CASSSGQGPDTQYF

V gene: TRBV7-9
J gene: TRBJ2-7
D gene: NA
clone size: NA
CDR3 DNA: TGTGCCAGCAGCTTAGGTTCCAGTCCCTCCTACGAGCAGTACTTC
CDR3 protein: CASSLGSSPSYEQYF

V gene: TRBV9
J gene: TRBJ2-3
D gene: NA
clone size: NA
CDR3 DNA: TGTGCCAGCAGCGTAGATGCAGATACGCAGTATTTT
CDR3 protein: CASSVDADTQYF

V gene: TRBV6-1
J gene: TRBJ1-1
D gene: NA
clone size: many
CDR3 DNA: TGTGCCAGCAGTGAAGGGGATCGCACTGAAGCTTTCTTT
CDR3 protein: CASSEGDRTEAFF

V gene: TRBV28
J gene: TRBJ2-7
D gene: NA
clone size: NA
CDR3 DNA: TGTGCCAGCAGCCTGATGGACGGAAGCTCCTACGAGCAGTACTTC
CDR3 protein: CASSLMDGSSYEQYF

V gene: TRBV28
J gene: TRBJ1-5
D gene: NA
clone size: NA
CDR3 DNA: TGTGCCAGCAGCCTCGACAGAAACAATCGGCCCCAGCATTTT
CDR3 protein: CASSLDRNNRPQHF

V gene: TRBV5-1
J gene: TRBJ1-3
D gene: TRBD1
clone size: NA
CDR3 DNA: TGCGCCAGCAGCTTGGCGGGACAGGGTTTGAACACCATATATTTT
CDR3 protein: CASSLAGQGLNTIYF

V gene: TRBV5-5
J gene: TRBJ2-3
D gene: TRBD2
clone size: NA
CDR3 DNA: TGTGCCAGCAGCTTGCCCTCAGGTCTAGCGGGGACCACAGATACGCAGTATTTT
CDR3 protein: CASSLPSGLAGTTDTQYF

V gene: TRBV19
J gene: TRBJ2-4
D gene: TRBD1
clone size: NA
CDR3 DNA: TGTGCCAGTAGCCCCGGGACAGGGATTGGGCCGAAATTC
CDR3 protein: CASSPGTGIGPKF

V gene: TRBV18
J gene: TRBJ2-1
D gene: TRBD2
clone size: NA
CDR3 DNA: TGTGCCAGCTCACCCTGGTCTAGCGGATACAATGAGCAGTTCTTC
CDR3 protein: CASSPWSSGYNEQFF

V gene: TRBV7-2
J gene: TRBJ1-2
D gene: TRBD1
clone size: NA
CDR3 DNA: TGTGCCAGCAGCTTAGGGACAGGAACAACTTATGGCTACACCTTC
CDR3 protein: CASSLGTGTTYGYTF

V gene: TRBV25-1
J gene: TRBJ2-3
D gene: TRBD1
clone size: NA
CDR3 DNA: TGTGCCAGCAGTGTAAGGGGGGACAGGGGGGATACGCAGTATTTT
CDR3 protein: CASSVRGDRGDTQYF

V gene: TRBV25-1
J gene: TRBJ2-4
D gene: NA
clone size: NA
CDR3 DNA: TGTGCCAGCAGTGGTGGGGGTGGTGCCAAAAACATTCAGTACTTC
CDR3 protein: CASSGGGGAKNIQYF

V gene: TRBV28
J gene: TRBJ1-4
D gene: NA
clone size: NA
CDR3 DNA: TGTGCCAGCATAGGGAGCCGCCTTGAAAAACTGTTTTTT
CDR3 protein: CASIGSRLEKLFF

V gene: TRBV9
J gene: TRBJ2-3
D gene: NA
clone size: NA
CDR3 DNA: TGTGCCAGCAGCCCTAACAGGGAGGAAGATACGCAGTATTTT
CDR3 protein: CASSPNREEDTQYF

V gene: TRBV28
J gene: TRBJ1-6
D gene: NA
clone size: NA
CDR3 DNA: TGTGCCAGCAGACAGGGTGGCGTTGAGGGTTACTCACCCCTCCACTTT
CDR3 protein: CASRQGGVEGYSPLHF